This is a list of T cell receptor beta chains from one sample in a study of regulatory T cells in long-lasting Graves disease. Using its own MiXCR run on the multiplex PCR reads, TCRdb lists one record per CDR3 protein. The table includes roughly 410,000 distinct CDR3 sequences, approximately 15% detected once. These sequences were also reported in another study, on T cells in Graves' hyperthyroidism and ophthalmopathy.

This specimen was peripheral blood mononuclear cells (PBMCs), taken at new diagnosis, from a patient treated with antithyroid drugs. Every receptor here comes from a woman between 40 and 55 years old with Graves disease. Both conserved end residues are part of each CDR3. The order of the fields is clone size, V gene, J gene, D gene, CDR3 length, CDR3 DNA, CDR3 protein. The D gene is left open where the match is weak. The size entry is marked missing in some rows and otherwise reads once, few, many or a size class.

clone size: .
V gene: TRBV9
J gene: TRBJ2-3
D gene: .
CDR3 length: 18
CDR3 DNA: TGTGCCAGCAGCGTAGGGGGTGTTAGGTGGAGCGTCACAGATACGCAGTATTTT
CDR3 protein: CASSVGGVRWSVTDTQYF

clone size: many
V gene: TRBV7-9
J gene: TRBJ2-1
D gene: TRBD2
CDR3 length: 17
CDR3 DNA: TGTGCCAGCAGCCCAGAGATTCGACTAGCAGCTAACAATGAGCAGTTCTTC
CDR3 protein: CASSPEIRLAANNEQFF

clone size: many
V gene: TRBV28
J gene: TRBJ2-1
D gene: TRBD1
CDR3 length: 15
CDR3 DNA: TGTGCCAGCAGATCAACAGGGGTCGGGTACAATGAGCAGTTCTTC
CDR3 protein: CASRSTGVGYNEQFF

clone size: few
V gene: TRBV6-5
J gene: TRBJ2-1
D gene: TRBD1
CDR3 length: 13
CDR3 DNA: TGTGCCAGCAGTTACGGGACAGGGGGGAAGCAGTTCTTC
CDR3 protein: CASSYGTGGKQFF

clone size: few
V gene: TRBV5-4
J gene: TRBJ2-3
D gene: TRBD2
CDR3 length: 15
CDR3 DNA: TGTGCCAGCAGCTTCGGAGGGACTAGCGGGGGGACGCAGTATTTT
CDR3 protein: CASSFGGTSGGTQYF

clone size: many
V gene: TRBV20-1
J gene: TRBJ2-1
D gene: .
CDR3 length: 12
CDR3 DNA: TGCAGTGCCTCTCGGGGATACAATGAGCAGTTCTTC
CDR3 protein: CSASRGYNEQFF

clone size: .
V gene: TRBV19
J gene: TRBJ1-5
D gene: TRBD1
CDR3 length: 19
CDR3 DNA: TGTGCCAGTAGTAAGCCGCGGACAGGCGGGATGGGCAACAATCAGCCCCAGCATTTT
CDR3 protein: CASSKPRTGGMGNNQPQHF

clone size: many
V gene: TRBV19
J gene: TRBJ2-3
D gene: .
CDR3 length: 16
CDR3 DNA: TGTGCCAGTAGTATTTTTCGTGGGACGACCACAGATACGCAGTATTTT
CDR3 protein: CASSIFRGTTTDTQYF

clone size: few
V gene: TRBV5-1
J gene: TRBJ2-3
D gene: .
CDR3 length: 12
CDR3 DNA: TGCGCCAGCTGGGACTTCACAGATACGCAGTATTTT
CDR3 protein: CASWDFTDTQYF

clone size: many
V gene: TRBV20-1
J gene: TRBJ1-2
D gene: .
CDR3 length: 12
CDR3 DNA: TGCAGTGCTAGTAGTCAGGGCGCTCCTTACACCTTC
CDR3 protein: CSASSQGAPYTF

clone size: many
V gene: TRBV7-6
J gene: TRBJ1-1
D gene: .
CDR3 length: 12
CDR3 DNA: TGTGCCAGCAGCCATCCCGGGACAGAAGCTTTCTTT
CDR3 protein: CASSHPGTEAFF

clone size: many
V gene: TRBV7-8
J gene: TRBJ2-1
D gene: .
CDR3 length: 13
CDR3 DNA: TGTGCCAGCAGCTCAGGGACCTACGCTGAGCAGTTCTTC
CDR3 protein: CASSSGTYAEQFF

clone size: .
V gene: TRBV13
J gene: TRBJ1-1
D gene: .
CDR3 length: 13
CDR3 DNA: TGTGCCAGCAGGCCGCAGGAGAACACTGAAGCTTTCTTT
CDR3 protein: CASRPQENTEAFF

clone size: .
V gene: TRBV28
J gene: TRBJ1-1
D gene: .
CDR3 length: 14
CDR3 DNA: TGTGCCAGCAGTTTATCAAGGGGATTAGGTGAAGCTTTCTTT
CDR3 protein: CASSLSRGLGEAFF

clone size: many
V gene: TRBV5-4
J gene: TRBJ1-1
D gene: .
CDR3 length: 13
CDR3 DNA: TGTGCCAGCAGCACCGGCTATGTCACTGAAGCTTTCTTT
CDR3 protein: CASSTGYVTEAFF

clone size: .
V gene: TRBV7-3
J gene: TRBJ2-7
D gene: .
CDR3 length: 13
CDR3 DNA: TGTGCCAGCAGCCTAGAGGGAGGCGATGAGCAGTACTTC
CDR3 protein: CASSLEGGDEQYF

clone size: many
V gene: TRBV27
J gene: TRBJ2-7
D gene: .
CDR3 length: 14
CDR3 DNA: TGTGCCAGCAGTGTTCGGACAGACCTCTCCGAGCAGTACTTC
CDR3 protein: CASSVRTDLSEQYF

clone size: many
V gene: TRBV15
J gene: TRBJ1-1
D gene: .
CDR3 length: 15
CDR3 DNA: TGTGCCACCAGCAGAGATCGGACTCCGAACACTGAAGCTTTCTTT
CDR3 protein: CATSRDRTPNTEAFF

clone size: many
V gene: TRBV9
J gene: TRBJ2-7
D gene: TRBD1
CDR3 length: 16
CDR3 DNA: TGTGCCAGCAGCGCTACAGGGGCCCCATTCTCCTACGAGCAGTACTTC
CDR3 protein: CASSATGAPFSYEQYF

clone size: .
V gene: TRBV19
J gene: TRBJ2-1
D gene: TRBD2
CDR3 length: 17
CDR3 DNA: TGTGCCAGTAGCCCGACTAGCGGGAGGCTCTCCTACAATGAGCAGTTCTTC
CDR3 protein: CASSPTSGRLSYNEQFF

clone size: .
V gene: TRBV7-9
J gene: TRBJ2-1
D gene: .
CDR3 length: 17
CDR3 DNA: TGTGCCAGCACCTCATCCCCCGGGGACAAGATGCACAATGAGCAGTTCTTC
CDR3 protein: CASTSSPGDKMHNEQFF

clone size: many
V gene: TRBV2
J gene: TRBJ2-1
D gene: TRBD2
CDR3 length: 15
CDR3 DNA: TGTGCCAGCACCCGGACTAGCGGGAATAACAATGAGCAGTTCTTC
CDR3 protein: CASTRTSGNNNEQFF